The clone carrying this T cell receptor beta chain was recorded once. The length of the CDR3 is 13 residues. V was trimmed by 3 bases and J by 4 bases, leaving 12 bases between them. Germline loops: CDR1 GTSNPN, CDR2 SVGIG (reference sequence). The sequencing template was cDNA reverse transcribed from extracted RNA. Sequencing used immunoSEQ multiplex PCR; TCRdb keeps in-frame clones, though not all of them. The data show roughly 170,000 clones, 50% to 60% seen once. This specimen comes from a study of CD8+ T cells in alopecia areata. Sorted populations comprised CD4+ and CD8+ T cells obtained from PBMCs.

The sequenced sample was CD4+ T cells sorted from blood, obtained at week 0. The clonotype was recovered from a human donor with alopecia areata. This chain connects TRBV30 to TRBJ1-1; possibly TRBD1 for D (5 bases). CDR3 nucleotides: TGTGCCTGGAGCCGACCGGGGACCACTGAAGCTTTCTTT. Translating it yields CAWSRPGTTEAFF.